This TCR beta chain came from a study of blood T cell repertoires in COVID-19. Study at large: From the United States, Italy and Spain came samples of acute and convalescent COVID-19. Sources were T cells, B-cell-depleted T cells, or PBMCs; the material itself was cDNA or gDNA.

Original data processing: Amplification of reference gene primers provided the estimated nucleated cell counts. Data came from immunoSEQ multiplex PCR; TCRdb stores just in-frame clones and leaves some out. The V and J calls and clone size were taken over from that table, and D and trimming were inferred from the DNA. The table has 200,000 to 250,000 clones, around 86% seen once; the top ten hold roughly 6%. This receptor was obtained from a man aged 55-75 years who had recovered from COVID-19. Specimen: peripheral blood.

CDR3: CASRTGTGGQDTQYF. In DNA, the CDR3 is TGTGCCAGTAGGACCGGGACAGGGGGCCAGGATACGCAGTATTTT. The genes are TRBV19 and TRBJ2-3, with 12 bases that match TRBD1. This CDR3 has 15 residues. V shed 6 bases and J 6 bases; nucleotides not matched to a gene: 7. The V gene's germline CDR1 is LNHDA and CDR2 SQIVND (reference sequence).